This entry concerns a single TCR beta chain. Profiling relied on immunoSEQ multiplex PCR, and the TCRdb table lists in-frame clones only, not all of them. The table records tens of thousands of clones, about four fifths of them present only once. The data derive from a study of blood T cell repertoires in COVID-19. Study context: COVID-19 samples from acute and convalescent phases originated in the United States, Italy and Spain.

J gave up 3 bases and V 6 bases, and 3 bases lay outside the gene matches. This CDR3 is 13 amino acids long. From germline, CDR1 is SGHRS and CDR2 YFSETQ. V gene TRBV5-1 combines with J gene TRBJ2-7; 10 nucleotides match TRBD1. This TCR came from a man aged 50 to 59 with active or convalescent COVID-19. Sequencing was performed on peripheral blood. The CDR3 sequence: CASTRTGGYEQYF. In DNA, the CDR3 is TGCGCCAGCACCAGGACAGGGGGCTACGAGCAGTACTTC. The whole variable domain, filled in from reference TRBV5-1 and TRBJ2-7, reads KAGVTQTPRYLIKTRGQQVTLSCSPISGHRSVSWYQQTPGQGLQFLFEYFSETQRNKGNFPGRFSGRQFSNSRSEMNVSTLELGDSALYLCASTRTGGYEQYFGPGTRLTVT.